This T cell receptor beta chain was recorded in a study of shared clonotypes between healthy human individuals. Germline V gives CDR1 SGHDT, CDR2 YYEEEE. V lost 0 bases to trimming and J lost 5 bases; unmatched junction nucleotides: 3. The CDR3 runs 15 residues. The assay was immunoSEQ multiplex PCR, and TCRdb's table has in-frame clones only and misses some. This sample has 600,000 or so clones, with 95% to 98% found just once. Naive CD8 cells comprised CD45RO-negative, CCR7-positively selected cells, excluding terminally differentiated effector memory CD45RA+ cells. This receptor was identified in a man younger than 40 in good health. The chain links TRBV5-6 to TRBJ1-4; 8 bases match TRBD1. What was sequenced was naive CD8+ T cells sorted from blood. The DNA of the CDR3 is TGTGCCAGCAGCTTGGCAGGGACAGGCAATGAAAAACTGTTTTTT. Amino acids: CASSLAGTGNEKLFF.